This paragraph reports one TCR beta chain. What it binds is not known. The germline V and J ends were trimmed by 3 bases and 0 bases, with 12 bases remaining between them. There are 16 residues in the CDR3. CDR1 LGHNA and CDR2 YSLEER come from the germline V gene. Method: immunoSEQ multiplex PCR; TCRdb's copy keeps in-frame clones and lacks some. The table records about 130,000 clones, about nine tenths of them present only once. These data are taken from a study of T cell responses to AZD1222 COVID-19 vaccine. Study results and caveats: Targeting of unmutated variant regions was reportedly seen in nearly half of spike-specific TCRs.

This specimen consisted of peripheral blood, obtained on day 0 of AZD1222 vaccination. The J gene is TRBJ1-3, the V gene TRBV4-3, with unresolved D. This receptor was taken from an adult in good health. CDR3 nucleotides: TGCGCCAGCAGCCAGGATAGTACTGACTCTGGAAACACCATATATTTT. Its translation: CASSQDSTDSGNTIYF.